This T cell receptor (beta chain) emerged from a study of cytomegalovirus exposure and HLA in healthy donors. Findings and caveats of the study: Accurate prediction of HLA-A and HLA-B alleles (for most subjects) was reportedly achieved from TCR beta sequences. Analyses of presence and absence presupposed an approximately uniform sequencing depth across donors.

Both 60 Vbeta primers and 13 Jbeta primers went into the PCR. Method: immunoSEQ multiplex PCR; TCRdb's copy keeps in-frame clones and lacks some. This sample has roughly 160,000 clones, with around 80% found just once. Comments on this clone: Antigen: not known.

V lost 0 bases and J lost 3; bases outside the gene matches: 10. The CDR3 runs to 17 residues. Germline lookup yields CDR1 SGHDN and CDR2 FVKESK. The J gene is TRBJ1-1, the V gene TRBV14, with 7 positions matching TRBD1. Material for sequencing was PBMCs. This clonotype was obtained from a male donor in good health and CMV-seropositive. The CDR3 is CASSQDLVTGTYTEAFF. Here the CDR3 DNA reads TGTGCCAGCAGCCAAGACCTTGTGACAGGGACCTACACTGAAGCTTTCTTT.